Included here is one T cell receptor beta chain sequence, with context. Profiling relied on immunoSEQ multiplex PCR, and the TCRdb table lists in-frame clones only, not all of them. The sample records over 25,000 clones, about nine tenths being singletons. The CDR3 has 14 amino acids. From germline, CDR1 is SGHDT and CDR2 YYEEEE. V was trimmed by 0 bases and J by 8 bases, leaving 14 bases between them. These data come from a study of T cell changes during pregnancy in multiple sclerosis. This TCR derives from a female donor in good health, enrolled as a control in a pregnancy study. The chain links TRBV5-6 to TRBJ1-1; TRBD1 might be the D (5 bases). Sequencing was performed on CD8+ T cells from peripheral blood mononuclear cells, taken in the second trimester of pregnancy. For the CDR3, the DNA is TGTGCCAGCAGCTTGGCTGACAGCCTAATGGAAGCTTTCTTT. Translation: CASSLADSLMEAFF.